These 17 T cell receptor beta chains share one sample of origin, sequenced in a study of T cells in Graves' hyperthyroidism and ophthalmopathy (dated by TCRdb to the late 2010s). Libraries were prepared through multiplex PCR. Sequencing was performed on an Illumina HiSeq 2000. Amplification of TCR beta CDR3 regions was carried out from RNA transcripts. For the first round of RT-PCR on the TCR CDR3, the HTBI primer set was used together with the Qiagen OneStep RT-PCR kit. Through fastp at Q25 and MiXCR, TCRdb rebuilt clones from the public reads, retaining in-frame beta chains. CDR3 protein sequences are deduplicated, and each keeps its most common genes and DNA. The sample table records about 320,000 distinct CDR3 sequences; roughly 15% of these occur just once. The top ten clones comprise approximately 35% of the sample. The source material was blood. Source of these receptors: a man younger than 40 with Graves' hyperthyroidism.

Of note for this clonotype: Germline is not matched at one junction end, which may reflect a read error. V usage is TRBV28 and J usage is TRBJ1-3; perhaps TRBD1 as D (6 bases). Germline V gives CDR1 MDHEN, CDR2 SYDVKM. CDR3 length: 14 residues. The CDR3 spells CASSWTASGNTTYF. In nucleotides, the CDR3 is TGTGCCAGCAGTTGGACAGCCTCTGGAAACACCACATATTTT.

CDR3: CASSDGRDGYTF. CDR3 DNA: TGTGCCAGCAGCGATGGCAGGGATGGCTACACCTTC. J is TRBJ1-2 and V is TRBV7-9, with D possibly TRBD1 on 5 matching bases. V gave up 5 bases and J gave up 6 bases, with 10 bases separating them. Per the germline V gene, CDR1 is SEHNR and CDR2 is FQNEAQ (reference sequence). The CDR3 has 12 amino acids.

V is TRBV7-6 and J is TRBJ2-7, with D perhaps being TRBD1 or TRBD2 (5 bases each). Germline CDR1 reads SGHVS; CDR2 reads FNYEAQ. The CDR3 length is 14 residues. Trimming took 5 bases from V and 3 from J, leaving 14 bases between them. The CDR3 bases are TGTGCCAGCAGCACACGGGACGCCAGCTACGAGCAGTACTTC. Translated: CASSTRDASYEQYF.

This clonotype was counted ten times or more. J is TRBJ1-1 and V is TRBV7-9; D remains ambiguous. Trimming stripped 0 bases from V and 4 bases from J, with 9 bases between. The CDR3 has 14 residues. Per germline, CDR1 SEHNR and CDR2 FQNEAQ (reference sequence). The CDR3 bases are TGTGCCAGCAGCTTAGCACGAGAAATCACTGAAGCTTTCTTT. Encoded protein: CASSLAREITEAFF.

Of note for this clonotype: A read error may be the cause here, since a much bigger clone is one base away. The chain combines TRBV28 with TRBJ1-2; D unresolved. Germline CDR1 and CDR2: MDHEN and SYDVKM. The CDR3 is 12 residues long. CDR3 in amino acids: CASSSPKYGYTF. CDR3 nucleotide sequence: TGTGCCAGCAGTTCCCCTAAATATGGCTACACCTTC.

Many counts were recorded for this clonotype. J is TRBJ2-7 and V is TRBV2; possible D gene TRBD2, 5 bases. V gave up 8 bases and J gave up 3 bases, with 26 bases separating them. The length of the CDR3 is 17 residues. Germline CDR1 SNHLY, CDR2 FYNNEI. This chain's CDR3 is CASGITYSGSEGYEQYF. The CDR3 nucleotides read TGTGCCAGCGGGATAACCTATTCTGGGTCAGAGGGCTACGAGCAGTACTTC.

Ten or more counts support this clonotype. The chain couples TRBV20-1 to TRBJ2-7, with 7 bases that match TRBD1. This CDR3 is built from 13 residues. The germline V gene encodes CDR1 DFQATT and CDR2 SNEGSKA (reference sequence). The junction had 2 bases not matched to a gene; V was cut back by 3 bases and J by 0 bases. The CDR3 loop reads CSASGTVSYEQYF. The CDR3 DNA sequence: TGCAGTGCTAGCGGGACAGTCTCCTACGAGCAGTACTTC.

This clonotype has ten or more counts. The rearrangement links TRBV20-1 to TRBJ2-7; tentatively, D is TRBD2 (6 bases). Germline V lookup: CDR1 DFQATT, CDR2 SNEGSKA (reference sequence). V shed 2 bases and J shed 5 bases, with 13 bases lying between them. The CDR3 loop spans 13 amino acids. CDR3 sequence (DNA): TGCAGTGCTAGAAATGCGGGGTCGAACGAGCAGTACTTC. It translates to CSARNAGSNEQYF.

This chain uses TRBV7-8 with TRBJ1-5, with D tentatively TRBD1 (6 bases). Trimming shortened V by 4 bases and J by 2 bases, and 18 bases separated the two germline ends. Germline-derived CDR1 and CDR2 are SGHVS and FQNEAQ. The CDR3 length is 17 residues. The CDR3 nucleotides are TGTGCCAGCAGCTATCGCCGGGACATCCTAGGCAATCAGCCCCAGCATTTT. The encoded protein is CASSYRRDILGNQPQHF.

In its sample, this clonotype was seen a few times. This chain joins TRBV3-1 and TRBJ1-3, with D uncertain. Germline values: CDR1 LGHDT, CDR2 YNNKEL (reference sequence). The CDR3 covers 13 residues. V was trimmed by 0 bases and J by 16 bases, leaving 16 bases between them. CDR3 sequence (DNA): TGTGCCAGCAGCCAAGATTTGGCCGGCGTAGAGTATTTT. This sequence encodes CASSQDLAGVEYF.

The chain has TRBV9 and TRBJ2-5, with 11 positions matching TRBD2. The CDR3 contains 15 residues. V lost 4 bases to trimming and J lost 1 base; unmatched junction nucleotides: 3. CDR1 SGDLS and CDR2 YYNGEE come from the germline V gene. In DNA form, the CDR3 reads TGTGCCAGCAGCACGACTAGCGGGGCCCAAGAGACCCAGTACTTC. As protein: CASSTTSGAQETQYF.

This clonotype was counted at least ten times. This chain links TRBV5-5 with TRBJ1-1; D remains unclear. Germline loops: CDR1 SGHKS, CDR2 YYEKEE (reference sequence). With 0 bases removed from V and 5 bases from J, the gap between germline ends came to 2 bases. The CDR3 sequence is 11 residues long. The CDR3 DNA is TGTGCCAGCAGCTTGGTAACTGAAGCTTTCTTT. Translation gives CASSLVTEAFF.

The table lists this clonotype with many counts. CDR3 sequence: CATTSWVDTQYF. The CDR3 nucleotides are TGTGCCACGACGAGTTGGGTTGATACGCAGTATTTT. This sequence joins TRBV10-3 and TRBJ2-3; D is uncertain. This CDR3 is 12 amino acids long. Germline V lookup: CDR1 ENHRY, CDR2 SYGVKD. V shed 10 bases and J shed 6 bases, with 14 bases lying between them.

The rearrangement uses TRBV11-3 and TRBJ2-2; TRBD2 aligns across 12 bases. Trimming at V came to 4 bases and at J to 4 bases, leaving 7 bases not matched to a gene. The CDR3 contains 17 residues. Germline values: CDR1 SGHNT, CDR2 YENEEA. CDR3 nucleotides: TGTGCCAGCAGCTGGACTAGCGGGAAAAGTAGCACCGGGGAGCTGTTTTTT. Translated: CASSWTSGKSSTGELFF.

The chain links TRBV27 to TRBJ1-2, with D possibly being TRBD1 (5 bases). V was cut by 4 bases and J by 4 bases, with 19 bases left in between. The CDR3 has 16 residues. Germline V gene data show CDR1 as MNHEY and CDR2 as SMNVEV (reference sequence). CDR3 in amino acids: CASSSLPWGLRYGYTF. Written as DNA, the CDR3 is TGTGCCAGCAGTTCCCTACCCTGGGGACTTCGCTATGGCTACACCTTC.

Ten or more counts support this clonotype. The chain uses TRBV28 and TRBJ2-7; TRBD2 agrees at 9 bases. CDR1 and CDR2 (germline): MDHEN, SYDVKM. V was clipped by 7 bases and J by 4 bases; unmatched bases: 17. The CDR3 spans 17 residues. This CDR3 reads CASKLAGVAGAKYEQYF. CDR3 in DNA: TGTGCCAGCAAACTAGCTGGAGTAGCGGGAGCAAAGTACGAGCAGTACTTC.

This clonotype was detected many times. The chain joins TRBV7-9 to TRBJ2-3; no reliable D call. Trimming stripped 5 bases from V and 1 base from J, with 10 bases between. This CDR3 comprises 14 residues. Germline V gives CDR1 SEHNR, CDR2 FQNEAQ (reference sequence). CDR3 sequence reads: CASSVTEGTDTQYF. CDR3 DNA sequence: TGTGCCAGCAGCGTAACCGAGGGCACAGATACGCAGTATTTT.